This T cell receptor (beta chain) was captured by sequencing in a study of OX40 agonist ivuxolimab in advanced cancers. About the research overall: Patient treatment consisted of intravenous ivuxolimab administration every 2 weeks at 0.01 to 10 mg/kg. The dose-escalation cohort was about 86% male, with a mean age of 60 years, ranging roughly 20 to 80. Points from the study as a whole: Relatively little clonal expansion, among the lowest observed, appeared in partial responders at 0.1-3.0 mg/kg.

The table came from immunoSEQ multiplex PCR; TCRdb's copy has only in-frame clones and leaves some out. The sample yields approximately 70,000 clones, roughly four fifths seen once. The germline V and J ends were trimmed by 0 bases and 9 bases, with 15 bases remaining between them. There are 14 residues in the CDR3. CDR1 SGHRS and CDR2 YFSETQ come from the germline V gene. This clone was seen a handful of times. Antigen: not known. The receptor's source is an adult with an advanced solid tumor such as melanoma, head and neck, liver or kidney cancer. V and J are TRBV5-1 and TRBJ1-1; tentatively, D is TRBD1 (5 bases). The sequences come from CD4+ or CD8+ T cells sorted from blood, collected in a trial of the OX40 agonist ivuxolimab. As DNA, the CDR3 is TGCGCCAGCAGCTTGGCCAGAGGGACCGGGCAAGCTTTCTTT. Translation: CASSLARGTGQAFF.